The next 15 T cell receptor beta chains were all read from a single sample in a study of blood T cells in healthy people across ages. Sample-barcoded 5' priming and a J-beta primer mix drove a second PCR of about 7 to 12 cycles. TCRdb re-derived calls from the 5' RACE reads in MiXCR, one entry per CDR3 protein. The sample gives 650,000 to 800,000 distinct CDR3 sequences, 52% of which show up once; roughly 13% is in the top ten. The sequenced sample was blood. The receptors here all came from a woman older than 75 in good health.

As for this clonotype: Being one base from a much bigger clone, this may be a read error. The genes are TRBV12-3 or TRBV12-4 and TRBJ1-5, with D unclear. V was cut by 7 bases and J by 0 bases, with 13 bases left in between. This CDR3 contains 15 residues. The CDR3 is CASTTRVGSNQPQHF. The CDR3 DNA is TGTGCCAGCACCACGAGGGTGGGTAGCAATCAGCCCCAGCATTTT.

This clonotype was picked up a small number of times. The chain couples TRBV10-3 to TRBJ2-2; tentatively, D is TRBD1 (6 bases). The CDR3 contains 15 residues. V lost 7 bases and J 3 bases, leaving 15 bases between the germline ends. Per the germline V gene, CDR1 is ENHRY and CDR2 is SYGVKD. CDR3 bases: TGTGCCATCACCAGTGGGGGCCGGTACACCGGGGAGCTGTTTTTT. It yields the protein CAITSGGRYTGELFF.

The genes are TRBV20-1 and TRBJ1-5; D is uncertain. From germline, CDR1 is DFQATT and CDR2 SNEGSKA (reference sequence). The CDR3 sequence is 14 residues long. V was pared by 1 base and J by 4 bases, with 11 bases between. CDR3 protein: CSARVGRRNQPQHF. CDR3 bases: TGCAGTGCTAGAGTGGGCAGGAGAAATCAGCCCCAGCATTTT.

About this clonotype: A single base separates this from a much larger clone, so it may be a read error. The chain links TRBV11-2 to TRBJ2-5; TRBD1 might be the D (5 bases). From germline, CDR1 is SGHAT and CDR2 FQNNGV. The CDR3 length is 11 residues. Trimming cost V 3 bases and J 13 bases, with 12 bases left between them. The CDR3 reads CASSFLGELYF. The CDR3 nucleotides are TGTGCCAGCAGCTTCCTAGGGGAACTGTACTTC.

In its sample, this clonotype was seen a few times. The chain carries TRBV6-2 or TRBV6-3 and TRBJ1-5; D call uncertain. Trimming pared 4 bases from V and 9 bases from J, leaving 10 bases between. Germline V gene sequence: CDR1 MNHEY, CDR2 SVGEGT. This CDR3 region has 12 residues. CDR3 protein: CASSSISPPQHF. CDR3 DNA sequence: TGTGCCAGCAGTTCCATCTCCCCGCCCCAGCATTTT.

This clonotype has a single count. It may be a read error: a sequence one base away is much more abundant. The gene calls are TRBV11-2 and TRBJ1-5; D is undetermined. The CDR3 is 13 residues long. Trimming pared 5 bases from V and 7 bases from J, leaving 12 bases between. Germline lookup yields CDR1 SGHAT and CDR2 FQNNGV. The CDR3 DNA sequence: TGTGCCAGCAGCGTTAGCGCGGGCCAGCCCCAGCATTTT. It translates to CASSVSAGQPQHF.

The chain joins TRBV25-1 to TRBJ2-1; 9 bases line up with TRBD2. Looked up from germline, CDR1 is MGHDK and CDR2 is SYGVNS. Trimming at V came to 3 bases and at J to 9 bases, leaving 3 bases not matched to a gene. This CDR3 comprises 13 residues. The CDR3 region has the DNA TGTGCCAGCAGTGACAGCGGGGGGCTTGAGCAGTTCTTC. It specifies CASSDSGGLEQFF.

Turning to this clonotype: A much larger clone differs by one base, so this may be a read error. The rearrangement links TRBV20-1 to TRBJ2-1, with TRBD2 as a possible D gene (6 bases). The J call may be mistaken, given a closer DNA end match to TRBJ2-7. The CDR3 consists of 14 residues. Germline V gene lookup returns CDR1 DFQATT and CDR2 SNEGSKA (reference sequence). The CDR3 region has the DNA TGCAGTGCTAGTCAAGCGGGCCCCTACAATGAGCAGTACTTC. This sequence encodes CSASQAGPYNEQYF.

This clonotype was counted a few times. The chain recombines TRBV12-3 or TRBV12-4 with TRBJ2-6, with a weak D call TRBD1 (6 bases). V was trimmed by 3 bases and J by 1 base, leaving 10 bases between them. The CDR3 runs 16 residues. The CDR3 DNA reads TGTGCCAGCAGTTTGACAGGACTTTCTGGGGCCAACGTCCTGACTTTC. Its translation is CASSLTGLSGANVLTF.

This clonotype is a singleton in its sample. The CDR3 DNA reads as TGCAGTGCTATGACGGGGGAGACCCAGTACTTC. Translation: CSAMTGETQYF. V and J are TRBV20-1 and TRBJ2-5, with D perhaps TRBD2 (5 bases). Trimming stripped 4 bases from V and 5 bases from J, with 8 bases between. This CDR3 has 11 amino acids. Germline assignment: CDR1 DFQATT and CDR2 SNEGSKA (reference sequence).

The chain recombines TRBV12-3 or TRBV12-4 with TRBJ2-5, with 8 bases that match TRBD2. This CDR3 comprises 13 residues. V gave up 5 bases and J gave up 3 bases; unmatched junction bases: 2. The CDR3 region is CASSVLAEETQYF. The CDR3 DNA sequence: TGTGCCAGCAGTGTACTAGCGGAAGAGACCCAGTACTTC.

Points on this clonotype: This may come from a read error, since a much larger clone is one base off. This sequence joins TRBV7-3 and TRBJ2-5; 8 bases fit TRBD1. This CDR3 spans 16 amino acids. Germline CDR1 and CDR2: SGHTA and FQGTGA. V dropped 1 base and J dropped 11; count of bases not matched to a gene: 15. The CDR3 here is CASSLIGTGWSNEQYF. The CDR3 DNA reads as TGTGCCAGCAGCTTAATAGGGACAGGATGGTCCAATGAGCAGTACTTC.

This chain connects TRBV27 to TRBJ2-1; D assignment may be TRBD1 or TRBD2 (6 bases each). V was shortened by 2 bases and J by 7 bases, with 15 bases between the two germline ends. This CDR3 is built from 15 residues. Germline CDR1 reads MNHEY; CDR2 reads SMNVEV (reference sequence). In DNA form, the CDR3 reads TGTGCCAGCAGTTTAAGGATAGGGGGGATGAATGAGCAGTTCTTC. Amino acids: CASSLRIGGMNEQFF.

The table lists this clonotype with many counts. This sequence joins TRBV20-1 and TRBJ2-7; 12 bases are shared with TRBD2. The germline CDR1 and CDR2 sequences are DFQATT and SNEGSKA (reference sequence). This CDR3 spans 15 amino acids. The V gene end was trimmed by 1 base and the J gene end by 2 bases; junction bases not matched to a gene: 3. Here the CDR3 DNA reads TGCAGTGCTAGAGGGGGACTAGCGGGTCCCTACGAGCAGTACTTC. This gives the protein CSARGGLAGPYEQYF.

Many counts were recorded for this clonotype. The chain uses TRBV3-1 and TRBJ2-7, with D tentatively TRBD2 (5 bases). Trimming cost V 0 bases and J 5 bases, with 8 bases left between them. There are 13 residues in the CDR3. Germline CDR1 LGHDT, CDR2 YNNKEL (reference sequence). CDR3 nucleotide sequence: TGTGCCAGCAGCCAAGATCTGGAGGACGAGCAGTACTTC. Translated: CASSQDLEDEQYF.